The rows below give T cell receptor beta chains drawn from one sample of a study of graft-versus-host responses after intestinal transplantation. Clones were sequenced by immunoSEQ multiplex PCR, and TCRdb holds only the in-frame ones, with some missing. The repertoire consists of 3,500 to 4,500 clones, with around a fifth occurring once and the leading ten covering 5.5%. Sequencing used alloreactive CD4+ T cells from a mixed lymphocyte reaction culture, obtained before transplantation. Receptors originate from a human patient who was an organ donor for intestinal transplantation. Both conserved end residues are part of each CDR3. D genes are given only for firm matches. Not every row has a clone size; where given, it reads once, few, many or a size class.

v_gene	d_gene	j_gene	abundance	len	CDR3aa	CDR3nt
TRBV28	-	TRBJ1-2	-	14	CASSFGSGRYGYTF	TGTGCCAGCAGTTTTGGGTCAGGGCGCTATGGCTACACCTTC
TRBV29-1	-	TRBJ1-1	large	13	CSVAWTYRTEAFF	TGCAGCGTAGCCTGGACTTACCGCACTGAAGCTTTCTTT
TRBV6-4	TRBD1	TRBJ1-2	medium-sized	12	CASSDHRGGYTF	TGTGCCAGCAGTGACCACAGGGGTGGCTACACCTTC
TRBV5-1	-	TRBJ1-1	-	14	CASSLTGPNTEAFF	TGCGCCAGCAGCTTGACAGGACCGAACACTGAAGCTTTCTTT
TRBV28	-	TRBJ1-2	medium-sized	12	CASNRVNYGYTF	TGTGCCAGCAATCGGGTTAACTATGGCTACACCTTC
TRBV5-6	TRBD1	TRBJ1-4	-	17	CASSPGTGGIYNEKLFF	TGTGCCAGCAGCCCCGGGACAGGGGGCATTTACAATGAAAAACTGTTTTTT
TRBV9	TRBD1	TRBJ1-2	-	14	CASSVGQGDYGYTF	TGTGCCAGCAGCGTAGGTCAGGGGGACTATGGCTACACCTTC
TRBV6-1	-	TRBJ1-5	few	14	CASSYQYSNQPQHF	TGTGCCAGCAGTTATCAGTATAGCAATCAGCCCCAGCATTTT
TRBV28	TRBD1	TRBJ2-6	medium-sized	18	CASKSPGQGISGANVLTF	TGTGCCAGCAAAAGCCCGGGACAGGGGATTTCTGGGGCCAACGTCCTGACTTTC
TRBV11-2	TRBD1	TRBJ1-5	-	14	CASSLDRVTQPQHF	TGTGCCAGCAGCTTGGACAGGGTTACGCAGCCCCAGCATTTT
TRBV7-2	TRBD2	TRBJ2-1	-	15	CASSLEGTRLDEQFF	TGTGCCAGCAGCTTAGAGGGGACTAGACTGGATGAGCAGTTCTTC
TRBV19	-	TRBJ1-2	medium-sized	15	CASSTNRVPNYGYTF	TGTGCCAGTAGTACGAACAGGGTTCCTAACTATGGCTACACCTTC
TRBV7-6	-	TRBJ1-1	-	13	CASSFRGSTEAFF	TGTGCCAGCAGCTTTCGGGGTAGCACTGAAGCTTTCTTT
TRBV7-9	TRBD1	TRBJ2-3	medium-sized	16	CASSLLTGASTDTQYF	TGTGCCAGCAGCCTATTGACAGGGGCTAGCACAGATACGCAGTATTTT
TRBV5-4	-	TRBJ1-1	few	14	CASSKSFMNTEAFF	TGTGCCAGCAGCAAGAGCTTCATGAACACTGAAGCTTTCTTT
TRBV7-9	-	TRBJ1-2	few	14	CASSPQTSYYGYTF	TGTGCCAGCAGCCCCCAGACAAGCTACTATGGCTACACCTTC
TRBV7-2	-	TRBJ1-5	-	13	CASSRGGNQPQHF	TGTGCCAGCAGCCGGGGGGGCAATCAGCCCCAGCATTTT
TRBV6-5	-	TRBJ2-3	-	14	CASSYSGRTDTQYF	TGTGCCAGCAGTTACTCTGGTCGGACAGATACGCAGTATTTT
TRBV7-7	-	TRBJ2-5	-	15	CASSFTAAGKETQYF	TGTGCTAGCAGCTTTACCGCTGCGGGGAAAGAGACCCAGTACTTC
TRBV15	-	TRBJ1-4	few	13	CATSSLRDEKLFF	TGTGCCACCAGCAGCCTTCGGGATGAAAAACTGTTTTTT
TRBV18	-	TRBJ1-4	-	15	CASSPRTATNEKLFF	TGTGCCAGCTCACCAAGAACTGCAACTAATGAAAAACTGTTTTTT
TRBV6-5	TRBD1	TRBJ2-2	few	15	CASSRQGANTGELFF	TGTGCCAGCAGTAGGCAGGGGGCGAACACCGGGGAGCTGTTTTTT
TRBV30	-	TRBJ1-2	few	14	CAWSSFSGGEGYTF	TGTGCCTGGAGTAGCTTCTCGGGGGGCGAGGGCTACACCTTC
TRBV9	-	TRBJ1-1	medium-sized	14	CASSVQGTNTEAFF	TGTGCCAGCAGCGTACAGGGGACAAACACTGAAGCTTTCTTT
TRBV14	TRBD1	TRBJ1-2	medium-sized	15	CASSQDGTGSFGYTF	TGTGCCAGCAGCCAAGACGGGACAGGGTCGTTCGGCTACACCTTC
TRBV6-5	-	TRBJ2-2	-	15	CASSSTPGSTGELFF	TGTGCCAGCAGTTCCACCCCTGGGAGCACCGGGGAGCTGTTTTTT
TRBV28	-	TRBJ2-2	few	13	CASKESNTGELFF	TGTGCCAGCAAGGAGTCGAACACCGGGGAGCTGTTTTTT
TRBV4-3	TRBD1	TRBJ1-4	-	14	CASSQAGGTEKLFF	TGCGCCAGCAGCCAAGCAGGGGGCACTGAAAAACTGTTTTTT
TRBV7-7	-	TRBJ2-5	once	15	CASSLEGRARETQYF	TGTGCTAGCAGCTTAGAGGGCAGGGCTAGGGAGACCCAGTACTTC